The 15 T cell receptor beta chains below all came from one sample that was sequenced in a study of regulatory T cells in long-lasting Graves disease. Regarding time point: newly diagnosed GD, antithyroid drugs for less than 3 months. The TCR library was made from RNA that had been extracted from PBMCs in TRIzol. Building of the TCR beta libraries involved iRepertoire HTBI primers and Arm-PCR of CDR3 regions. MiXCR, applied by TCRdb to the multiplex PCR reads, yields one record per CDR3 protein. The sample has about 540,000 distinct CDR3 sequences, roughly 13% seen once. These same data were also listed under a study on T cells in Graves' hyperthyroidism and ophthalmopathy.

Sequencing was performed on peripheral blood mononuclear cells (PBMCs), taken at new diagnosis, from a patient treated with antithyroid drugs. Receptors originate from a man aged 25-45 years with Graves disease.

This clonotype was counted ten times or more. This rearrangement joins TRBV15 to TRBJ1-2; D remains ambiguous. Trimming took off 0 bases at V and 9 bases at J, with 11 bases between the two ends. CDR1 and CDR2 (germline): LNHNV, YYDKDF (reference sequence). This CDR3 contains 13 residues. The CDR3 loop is CATSRDSMWSYTF. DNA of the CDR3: TGTGCCACCAGCAGAGATTCGATGTGGAGCTACACCTTC.

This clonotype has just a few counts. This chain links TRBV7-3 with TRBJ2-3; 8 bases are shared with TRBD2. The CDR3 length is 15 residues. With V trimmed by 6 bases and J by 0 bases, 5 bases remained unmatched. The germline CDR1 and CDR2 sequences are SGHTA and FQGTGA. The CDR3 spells CASSHSGSSTDTQYF. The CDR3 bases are TGTGCCAGCAGTCACAGCGGGAGCAGCACAGATACGCAGTATTTT.

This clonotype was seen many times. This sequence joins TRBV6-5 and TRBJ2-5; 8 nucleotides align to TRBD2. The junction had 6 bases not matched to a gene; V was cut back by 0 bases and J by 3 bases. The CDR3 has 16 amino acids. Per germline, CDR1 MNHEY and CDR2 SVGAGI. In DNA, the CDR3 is TGTGCCAGCAGTTACTCAGTCGGGAGGGCCGAAGAGACCCAGTACTTC. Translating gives CASSYSVGRAEETQYF.

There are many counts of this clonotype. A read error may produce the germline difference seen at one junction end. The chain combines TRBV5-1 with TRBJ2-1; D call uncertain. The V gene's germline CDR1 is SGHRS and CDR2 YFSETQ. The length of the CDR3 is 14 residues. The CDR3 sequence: CASSFPGPDNEQFF. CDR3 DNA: TGTGCCAGCAGCTTCCCCGGGCCCGACAATGAGCAGTTCTTC.

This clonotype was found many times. DNA of the CDR3: TGTGCCAGCAGTCCTATAGCGGGAGGGGGGGATGAGCAGTTCTTC. Amino acids: CASSPIAGGGDEQFF. V usage is TRBV2 and J usage is TRBJ2-1; TRBD2 matches at 11 bases. Germline V gives CDR1 SNHLY, CDR2 FYNNEI. This CDR3 has 15 residues. The junction had 8 bases not matched to a gene; V was cut back by 5 bases and J by 8 bases.

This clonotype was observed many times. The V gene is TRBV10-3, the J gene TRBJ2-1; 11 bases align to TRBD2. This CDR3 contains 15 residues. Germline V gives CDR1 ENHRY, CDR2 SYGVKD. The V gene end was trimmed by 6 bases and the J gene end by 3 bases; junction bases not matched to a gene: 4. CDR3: CAIRLAGGIYNEQFF. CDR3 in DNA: TGTGCCATCAGGTTAGCGGGAGGGATCTACAATGAGCAGTTCTTC.

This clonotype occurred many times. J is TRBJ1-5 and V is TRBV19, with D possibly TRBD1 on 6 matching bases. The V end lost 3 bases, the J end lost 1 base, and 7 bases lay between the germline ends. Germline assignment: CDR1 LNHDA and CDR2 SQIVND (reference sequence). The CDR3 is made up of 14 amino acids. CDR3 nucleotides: TGTGCCAGTAGTATCGACAGGAGCAATCAGCCCCAGCATTTT. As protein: CASSIDRSNQPQHF.

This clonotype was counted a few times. CDR3 nucleotides: TGTGCCAGCAGCCAAAGCGGGGACACCGGGGAGCTGTTTTTT. Its translation is CASSQSGDTGELFF. The chain joins TRBV3-1 to TRBJ2-2; 7 nucleotides line up with TRBD2. The CDR3 consists of 14 residues. Germline V CDR1 and CDR2: LGHDT, YNNKEL (reference sequence). The trim removed 2 bases at V and 3 bases at J, leaving 0 bases unmatched.

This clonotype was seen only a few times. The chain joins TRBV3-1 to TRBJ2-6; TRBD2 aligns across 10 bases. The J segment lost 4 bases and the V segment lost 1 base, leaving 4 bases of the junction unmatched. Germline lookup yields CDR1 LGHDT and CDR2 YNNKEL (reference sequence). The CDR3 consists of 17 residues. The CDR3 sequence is CASSQGLAGAGANVLTF. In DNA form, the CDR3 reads TGTGCCAGCAGCCAAGGGCTAGCGGGAGCCGGGGCCAACGTCCTGACTTTC. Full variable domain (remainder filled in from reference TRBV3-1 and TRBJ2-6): DTAVSQTPKYLVTQMGNDKSIKCEQNLGHDTMYWYKQDSKKFLKIMFSYNNKELIINETVPNRFSPKSPDKAHLNLHINSLELGDSAVYFCASSQGLAGAGANVLTFGAGSRLTVL.

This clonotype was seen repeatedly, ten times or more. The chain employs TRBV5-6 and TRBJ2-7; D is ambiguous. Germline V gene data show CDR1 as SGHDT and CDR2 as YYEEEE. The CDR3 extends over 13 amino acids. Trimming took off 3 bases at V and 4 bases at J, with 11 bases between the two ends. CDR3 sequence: CASSSTDRYEQYF. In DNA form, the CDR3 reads TGTGCCAGCAGCTCGACGGACCGATACGAGCAGTACTTC.

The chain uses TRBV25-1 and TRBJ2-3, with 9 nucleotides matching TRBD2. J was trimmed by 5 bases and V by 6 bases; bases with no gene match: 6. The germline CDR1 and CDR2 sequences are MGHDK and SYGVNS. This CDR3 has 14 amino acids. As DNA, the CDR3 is TGTGCCAGCAGCTTAGCGGGAGTGAGAGATACGCAGTATTTT. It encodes CASSLAGVRDTQYF.

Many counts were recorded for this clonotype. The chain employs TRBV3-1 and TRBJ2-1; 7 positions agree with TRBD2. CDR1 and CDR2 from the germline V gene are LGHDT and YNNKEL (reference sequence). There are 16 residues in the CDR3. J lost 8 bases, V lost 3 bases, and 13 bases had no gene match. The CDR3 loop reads CASSHRGSSRSYEQFF. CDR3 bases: TGTGCCAGCAGCCACCGCGGGAGTTCGAGGTCTTATGAGCAGTTCTTC.

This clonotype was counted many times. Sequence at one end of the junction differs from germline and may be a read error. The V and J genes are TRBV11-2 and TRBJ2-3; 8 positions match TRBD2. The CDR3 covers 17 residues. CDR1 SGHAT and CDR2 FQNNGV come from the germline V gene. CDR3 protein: CASSRQGIAGMTDTQYF. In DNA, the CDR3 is TGCGCCAGCAGCCGTCAGGGGATAGCGGGAATGACAGATACGCAGTATTTT.

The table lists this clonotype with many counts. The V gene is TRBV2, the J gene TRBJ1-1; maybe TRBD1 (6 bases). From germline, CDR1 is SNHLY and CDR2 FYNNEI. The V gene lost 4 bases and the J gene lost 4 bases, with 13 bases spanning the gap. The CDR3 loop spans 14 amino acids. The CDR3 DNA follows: TGTGCCAGCAGTGTCGGGGGCGTAGGCACTGAAGCTTTCTTT. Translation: CASSVGGVGTEAFF.

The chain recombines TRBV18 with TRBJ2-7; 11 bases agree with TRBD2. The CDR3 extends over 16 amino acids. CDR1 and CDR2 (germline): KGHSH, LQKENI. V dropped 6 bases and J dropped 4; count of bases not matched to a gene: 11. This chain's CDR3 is CASSPTSGRDFYEQYF. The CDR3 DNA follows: TGTGCCAGCTCCCCTACTAGCGGGAGAGATTTTTACGAGCAGTACTTC.